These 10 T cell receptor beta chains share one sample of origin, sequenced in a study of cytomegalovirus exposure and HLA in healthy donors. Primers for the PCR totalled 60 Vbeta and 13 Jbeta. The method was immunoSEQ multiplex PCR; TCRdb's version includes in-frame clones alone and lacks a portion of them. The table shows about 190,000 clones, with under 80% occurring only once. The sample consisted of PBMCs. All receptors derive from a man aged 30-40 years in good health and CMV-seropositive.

CDR3 region: CASSYAPGLGGDTQYF. DNA of the CDR3: TGTGCCAGCAGTTACGCGCCGGGACTGGGGGGAGATACGCAGTATTTT. The rearrangement links TRBV6-6 to TRBJ2-3; TRBD2 might be the D (6 bases). The CDR3 has 16 residues. From germline, CDR1 is MNHNY and CDR2 SVGAGI (reference sequence). V was pared by 2 bases and J by 5 bases, with 17 bases between.

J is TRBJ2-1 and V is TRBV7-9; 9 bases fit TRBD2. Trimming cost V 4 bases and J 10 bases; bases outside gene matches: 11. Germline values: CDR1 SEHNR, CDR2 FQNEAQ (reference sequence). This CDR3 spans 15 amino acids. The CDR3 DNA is TGTGCCAGCAGCTCTGTAGTCCTAGCGGGGCGCGAGCAGTTCTTC. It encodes CASSSVVLAGREQFF.

The CDR3 here is CASSLTSDNEQFF. Here the CDR3 DNA reads TGTGCCAGCAGCTTGACTAGCGACAATGAGCAGTTCTTC. V is TRBV9 and J is TRBJ2-1; the match to TRBD2 covers 8 bases. With V trimmed by 4 bases and J by 5 bases, 2 bases remained unmatched. CDR3 length: 13 residues. From germline, CDR1 is SGDLS and CDR2 YYNGEE. Filled out from reference TRBV9 and TRBJ2-1, the complete variable domain reads DSGVTQTPKHLITATGQRVTLRCSPRSGDLSVYWYQQSLDQGLQFLIQYYNGEERAKGNILERFSAQQFPDLHSELNLSSLELGDSALYFCASSLTSDNEQFFGPGTRLTVL.

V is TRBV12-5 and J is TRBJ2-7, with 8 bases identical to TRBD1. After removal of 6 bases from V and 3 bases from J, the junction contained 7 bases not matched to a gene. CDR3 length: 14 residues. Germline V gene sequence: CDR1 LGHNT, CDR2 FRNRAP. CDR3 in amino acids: CASGGGQAGYEQYF. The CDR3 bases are TGTGCTAGTGGCGGGGGACAGGCAGGCTACGAGCAGTACTTC.

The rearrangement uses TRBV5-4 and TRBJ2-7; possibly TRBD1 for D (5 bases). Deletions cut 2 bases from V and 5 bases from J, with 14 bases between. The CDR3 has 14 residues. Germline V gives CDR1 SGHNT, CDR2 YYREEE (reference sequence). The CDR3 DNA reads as TGTGCCAGCAGCTTCGGCAGGGTGGCGGACGAGCAGTACTTC. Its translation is CASSFGRVADEQYF. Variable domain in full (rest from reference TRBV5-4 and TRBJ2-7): ETGVTQSPTHLIKTRGQQVTLRCSSQSGHNTVSWYQQALGQGPQFIFQYYREEENGRGNFPPRFSGLQFPNYSSELNVNALELDDSALYLCASSFGRVADEQYFGPGTRLTVT.

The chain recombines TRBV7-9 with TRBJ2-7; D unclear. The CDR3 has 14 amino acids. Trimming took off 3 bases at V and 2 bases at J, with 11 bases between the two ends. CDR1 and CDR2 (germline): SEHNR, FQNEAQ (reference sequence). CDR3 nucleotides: TGTGCCAGCAGCTTGTATGAACAGACCTACGAGCAGTACTTC. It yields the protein CASSLYEQTYEQYF.

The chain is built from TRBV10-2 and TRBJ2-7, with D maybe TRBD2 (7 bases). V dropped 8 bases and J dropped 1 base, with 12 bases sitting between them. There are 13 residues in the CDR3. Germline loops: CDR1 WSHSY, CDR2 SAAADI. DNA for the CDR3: TGCGCCAGCTTCGGGGGGACATCCTACGAGCAGTACTTC. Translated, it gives CASFGGTSYEQYF.

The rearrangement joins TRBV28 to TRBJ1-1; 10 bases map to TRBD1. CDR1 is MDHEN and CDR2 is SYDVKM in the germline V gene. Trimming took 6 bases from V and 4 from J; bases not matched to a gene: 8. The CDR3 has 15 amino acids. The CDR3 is CASRPDRGWGTEAFF. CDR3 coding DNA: TGTGCCAGCAGACCGGACAGGGGGTGGGGCACTGAAGCTTTCTTT. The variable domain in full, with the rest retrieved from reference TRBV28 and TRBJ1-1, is DVKVTQSSRYLVKRTGEKVFLECVQDMDHENMFWYRQDPGLGLRLIYFSYDVKMKEKGDIPEGYSVSREKKERFSLILESASTNQTSMYLCASRPDRGWGTEAFFGQGTRLTVV.

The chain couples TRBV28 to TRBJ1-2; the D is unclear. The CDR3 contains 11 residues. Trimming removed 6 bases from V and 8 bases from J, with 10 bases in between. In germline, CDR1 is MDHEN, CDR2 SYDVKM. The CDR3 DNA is TGTGCCAGCAGCCAGACACTCGGCTACACCTTC. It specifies CASSQTLGYTF.

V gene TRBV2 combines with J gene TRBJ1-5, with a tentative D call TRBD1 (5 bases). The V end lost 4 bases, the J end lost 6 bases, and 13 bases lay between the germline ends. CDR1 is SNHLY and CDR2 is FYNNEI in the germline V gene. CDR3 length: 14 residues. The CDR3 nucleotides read TGTGCCAGCAGTGGGTTCCAGGGCCCTCAGCCCCAGCATTTT. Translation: CASSGFQGPQPQHF.